This T cell receptor (beta chain) was sequenced during a study of T cells in Graves' hyperthyroidism and ophthalmopathy. The germline gives CDR1 MNHNS, CDR2 SASEGT. The CDR3 consists of 13 residues. The germline V and J ends were trimmed by 6 bases and 7 bases, with 12 bases remaining between them. A few counts support this clonotype. Amplification of TCR beta CDR3 regions was performed using RNA transcripts as template. The study used the HTBI primer set for a first-round RT-PCR of the TCR CDR3. TCRdb independently ran MiXCR on the multiplex PCR reads; one entry per CDR3 protein. The sample yields under 300,000 distinct CDR3 sequences, around a quarter seen once.

Sequencing was carried out using blood. The receptor comes from a man between 40 and 49 years old with Graves' hyperthyroidism that later progressed to Graves' ophthalmopathy. The rearrangement joins TRBV6-1 to TRBJ2-2, with unresolved D. CDR3 sequence: CASSPRLDGELFF. CDR3 nucleotide sequence: TGTGCCAGCAGCCCCCGGTTGGACGGGGAGCTGTTTTTT.